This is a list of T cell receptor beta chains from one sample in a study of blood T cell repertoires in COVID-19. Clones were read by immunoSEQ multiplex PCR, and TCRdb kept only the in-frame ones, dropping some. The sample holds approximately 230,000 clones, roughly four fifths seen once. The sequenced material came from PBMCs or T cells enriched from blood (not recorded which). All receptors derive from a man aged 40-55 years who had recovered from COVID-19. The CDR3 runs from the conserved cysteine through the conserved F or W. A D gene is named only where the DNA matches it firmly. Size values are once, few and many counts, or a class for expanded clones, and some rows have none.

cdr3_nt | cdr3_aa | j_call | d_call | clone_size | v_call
TGTGCCAGCAGCTACAGGGGGTTACAAGAGACCCAGTACTTC | CASSYRGLQETQYF | TRBJ2-5 | TRBD1 | NA | TRBV7-2
TGTGCCAGCAGCTTAGCCACTGACAGGGGAAACGAAAAACTGTTTTTT | CASSLATDRGNEKLFF | TRBJ1-4 | TRBD1 | NA | TRBV7-9
TGTGCCAGTAGCCCTGGACTTAATACTGAAGCTTTCTTT | CASSPGLNTEAFF | TRBJ1-1 | NA | NA | TRBV19
TGTGCCAGCAGCCAAGTCCGATCCGTGAGGGCCGGGGAGCTGTTTTTT | CASSQVRSVRAGELFF | TRBJ2-2 | NA | NA | TRBV14
TGTGCCAGCAGTTTAGGGAGCTCCTATAATTCACCCCTCCACTTT | CASSLGSSYNSPLHF | TRBJ1-6 | NA | NA | TRBV27
TGTGCCAGCAGTGGACAGGGCGGCAATCAGCCCCAGCATTTT | CASSGQGGNQPQHF | TRBJ1-5 | TRBD1 | few | TRBV2
TGTGCCAGCAGGCACGGACTAGCGGGGGGGAAGGAGCTGTTTTTT | CASRHGLAGGKELFF | TRBJ2-2 | TRBD2 | once | TRBV6-5
TGTGCCGGGAGCCGGGACTCCTACAATGAGCAGTTCTTC | CAGSRDSYNEQFF | TRBJ2-1 | NA | NA | TRBV2
TGTGCCAGCAGCTTTGGACAGGAGGTCTATGGCTACACCTTC | CASSFGQEVYGYTF | TRBJ1-2 | TRBD1 | NA | TRBV7-9
TGCGCCAGCAGTGTAGCGTCGCGGAATTCACCCCTCCACTTT | CASSVASRNSPLHF | TRBJ1-6 | NA | NA | TRBV10-2
TGTGCCAGCAGTAAGGGACAGGGGTACGTTCAGTACTTC | CASSKGQGYVQYF | TRBJ2-4 | TRBD1 | NA | TRBV12-3/TRBV12-4
TGTGCCAGCAGTTTTGTCTTGGCGGGAGACCTAGCTGAGCAGTTCTTC | CASSFVLAGDLAEQFF | TRBJ2-1 | TRBD2 | NA | TRBV28
TGTGCCAGCAGCTTAGATGGCAGGGCACATCAGCCCCAGCATTTT | CASSLDGRAHQPQHF | TRBJ1-5 | NA | NA | TRBV11-2
TGTGCCAGCAGCTTGGGACTAGCGGGAGGCCGGAAAGATACGCAGTATTTT | CASSLGLAGGRKDTQYF | TRBJ2-3 | TRBD2 | NA | TRBV13
TGCGCCAGCAGCTTTAACAGGGGCACTGAAGCTTTCTTT | CASSFNRGTEAFF | TRBJ1-1 | TRBD1 | NA | TRBV5-1
TGCAGTGCTAGGGCAAGATCCGAGCAGTTCTTC | CSARARSEQFF | TRBJ2-1 | NA | NA | TRBV20-1
TGCGCCAGCAGCTTTACAGGGGTTGATGAAAAACTGTTTTTT | CASSFTGVDEKLFF | TRBJ1-4 | TRBD1 | NA | TRBV5-1
TGCGCCAGCAGCCGGGGACAGGGGAACACTGAAGCTTTCTTT | CASSRGQGNTEAFF | TRBJ1-1 | TRBD1 | NA | TRBV4-3
TGTGCCAGCATTTGGGGCCACGAGCAGTACTTC | CASIWGHEQYF | TRBJ2-7 | NA | NA | TRBV21-1
TGTGCCAGCGCCGGGACTAGCGGGAGGGGGGAGCAGTACTTC | CASAGTSGRGEQYF | TRBJ2-7 | TRBD2 | NA | TRBV2
TGTGCCAGCACCAAAAACATGAACACTGAAGCTTTCTTT | CASTKNMNTEAFF | TRBJ1-1 | NA | NA | TRBV6-6
TGTGCCAGCTCACCACGGCTGGCGGACAATCAGCCCCAGCATTTT | CASSPRLADNQPQHF | TRBJ1-5 | NA | NA | TRBV18
TGTGCCAGCTCACTACAGGGGGCCCATGACAATGAGCAGTTCTTC | CASSLQGAHDNEQFF | TRBJ2-1 | TRBD1 | NA | TRBV18
TGTGCCAGCAGTTACTCGGGGACAGGGCGGTTCGAGCAGTACTTC | CASSYSGTGRFEQYF | TRBJ2-7 | TRBD1 | NA | TRBV6-5
TGTGCCAGCAGCCAGTTTTTGGGGGCGGGTGGGCCCCAGCATTTT | CASSQFLGAGGPQHF | TRBJ1-5 | NA | few | TRBV3-1/TRBV3-2
TGTGCCAGCAGTCTCCCAAGGACAGGGGGCTCCTACGAGCAGTACTTC | CASSLPRTGGSYEQYF | TRBJ2-7 | TRBD1 | NA | TRBV28
TGTGCCAGCAGCTTAACACCAAACTATGGCTACACCTTC | CASSLTPNYGYTF | TRBJ1-2 | NA | NA | TRBV7-2
TGTGCCACCAGTGACCCGGAGGGTAGCGGGAGAGATACGCAGTATTTT | CATSDPEGSGRDTQYF | TRBJ2-3 | TRBD2 | NA | TRBV24-1
TGTGCCAGCAGTTTATTAAAGGACAGGGGGTTCCACTTT | CASSLLKDRGFHF | TRBJ1-6 | TRBD1 | NA | TRBV28
TGCGCCAGCAGCTTGGCCTCAGGAACCGGGGAGCTGTTTTTT | CASSLASGTGELFF | TRBJ2-2 | NA | NA | TRBV5-1
TGTGCCAGCAGTTTATCCCCCCTTAGCTCACCCCTCCACTTT | CASSLSPLSSPLHF | TRBJ1-6 | NA | NA | TRBV27
TGTGCCAGCAGCGGGACAGCAGATTCACCCCTCCACTTT | CASSGTADSPLHF | TRBJ1-6 | TRBD1 | NA | TRBV12-3/TRBV12-4
TGTGCCAGCAGCACCGGGACAGGAGGGGGAGGAACGCAGTATTTT | CASSTGTGGGGTQYF | TRBJ2-3 | TRBD1 | few | TRBV7-3
TGTGCCAGTAGTAGAGACAGGGCCGATGGCTACACCTTC | CASSRDRADGYTF | TRBJ1-2 | TRBD1 | NA | TRBV19
TGTGCCAGCAGTCTAAATCAGGGGCTCTATGGCTACACCTTC | CASSLNQGLYGYTF | TRBJ1-2 | NA | NA | TRBV28
TGTGCCAGCTCAACCGGAGGGGCGACTGAAAAACTGTTTTTT | CASSTGGATEKLFF | TRBJ1-4 | NA | NA | TRBV18
TGTGCCAACCCCCCGGGACTCCTCTCCTACGAGCAGTACTTC | CANPPGLLSYEQYF | TRBJ2-7 | NA | NA | TRBV6-6
TGTGCCACCAGAGATCACAAAGAGACCCAGTACTTC | CATRDHKETQYF | TRBJ2-5 | NA | NA | TRBV24-1
TGTGCCAGCAGCTTAAACCGGGACAGTCGGGCCTATGGCTACACCTTC | CASSLNRDSRAYGYTF | TRBJ1-2 | TRBD1 | NA | TRBV5-8
TGTGCCAGCAGCTTCTTTTTAGGAGGTGTAGCTTTCTTT | CASSFFLGGVAFF | TRBJ1-1 | NA | NA | TRBV7-9
TGTGCCAGCAGCCTACAGGGGAGCGAGCAGTACTTC | CASSLQGSEQYF | TRBJ2-7 | TRBD1 | once | TRBV5-4
TGTGCCAGAAGCTTGTCCAGGGGGCCGTATCAGCCCCAGCATTTT | CARSLSRGPYQPQHF | TRBJ1-5 | TRBD1 | NA | TRBV5-3